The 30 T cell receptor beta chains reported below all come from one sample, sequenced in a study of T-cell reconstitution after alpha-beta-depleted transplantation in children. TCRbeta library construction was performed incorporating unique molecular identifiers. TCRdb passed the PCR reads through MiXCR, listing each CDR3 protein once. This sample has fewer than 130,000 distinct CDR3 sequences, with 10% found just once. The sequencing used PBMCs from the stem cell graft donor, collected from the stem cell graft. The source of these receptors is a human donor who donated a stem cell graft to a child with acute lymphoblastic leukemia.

The CDR3 bases are TGTGCCTGGCGGGACAGTGATCACAATGAGCAGTTCTTC. Its translation: CAWRDSDHNEQFF. This rearrangement joins TRBV30 to TRBJ2-1, with 7 bases identical to TRBD1. CDR1 GTSNPN and CDR2 SVGIG come from the germline V gene (reference sequence). The ends lost 5 bases at V and 5 bases at J; junction bases unmatched: 6. CDR3 length: 13 residues.

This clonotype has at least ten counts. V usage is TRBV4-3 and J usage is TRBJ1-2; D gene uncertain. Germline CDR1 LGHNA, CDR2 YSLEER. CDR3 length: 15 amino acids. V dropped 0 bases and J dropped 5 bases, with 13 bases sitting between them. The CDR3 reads CASSQDRFSRYGYTF. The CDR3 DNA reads TGCGCCAGCAGCCAAGATCGGTTCAGCAGATATGGCTACACCTTC.

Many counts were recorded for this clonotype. CDR3 residues: CASSLGTGAQETQYF. CDR3 DNA: TGTGCCAGCAGCTTGGGGACAGGGGCCCAAGAGACCCAGTACTTC. This chain connects TRBV5-6 to TRBJ2-5; the match to TRBD1 covers 9 bases. The CDR3 length is 15 residues. V lost 0 bases, J lost 1 base, and 1 base stayed unmatched. Germline values: CDR1 SGHDT, CDR2 YYEEEE.

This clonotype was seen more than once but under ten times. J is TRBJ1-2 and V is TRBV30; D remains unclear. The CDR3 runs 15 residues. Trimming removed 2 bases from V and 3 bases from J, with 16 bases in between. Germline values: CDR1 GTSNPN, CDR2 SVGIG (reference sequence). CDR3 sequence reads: CAWSKSARSDYGYTF. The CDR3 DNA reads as TGTGCCTGGAGTAAGTCGGCTAGGTCCGACTATGGCTACACCTTC.

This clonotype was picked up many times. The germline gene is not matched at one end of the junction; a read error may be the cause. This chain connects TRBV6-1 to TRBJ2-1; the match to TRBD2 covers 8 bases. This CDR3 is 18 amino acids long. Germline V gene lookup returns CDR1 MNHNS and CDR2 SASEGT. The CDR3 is CASREAGTSRTSYNEQFF. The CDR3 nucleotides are TGTGCCAGCAGGGAAGCCGGGACTAGTAGGACTAGTTACAATGAGCAGTTCTTC.

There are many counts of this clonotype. The CDR3 region is CASSPGGEDEQYF. CDR3 coding DNA: TGTGCCAGCAGCCCAGGGGGAGAGGACGAGCAGTACTTC. V usage is TRBV7-8 and J usage is TRBJ2-7; 7 bases agree with TRBD1. The length of the CDR3 is 13 residues. V was pared by 5 bases and J by 5 bases, with 6 bases of the junction left unmatched. Germline CDR1 SGHVS, CDR2 FQNEAQ.

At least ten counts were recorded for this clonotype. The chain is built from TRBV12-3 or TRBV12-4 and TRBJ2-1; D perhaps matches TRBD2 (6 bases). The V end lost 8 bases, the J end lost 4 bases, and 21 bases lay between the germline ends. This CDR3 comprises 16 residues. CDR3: CASLRRPKAGYNEQFF. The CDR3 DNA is TGTGCCAGCTTGAGGCGACCAAAAGCGGGTTACAATGAGCAGTTCTTC.

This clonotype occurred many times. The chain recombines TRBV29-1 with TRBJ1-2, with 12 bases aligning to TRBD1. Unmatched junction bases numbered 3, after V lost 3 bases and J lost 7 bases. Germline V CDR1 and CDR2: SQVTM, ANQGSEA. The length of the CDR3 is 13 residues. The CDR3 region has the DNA TGCAGCGTTGACGGGACAGGGGGCTTTGGCTACACCTTC. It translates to CSVDGTGGFGYTF.

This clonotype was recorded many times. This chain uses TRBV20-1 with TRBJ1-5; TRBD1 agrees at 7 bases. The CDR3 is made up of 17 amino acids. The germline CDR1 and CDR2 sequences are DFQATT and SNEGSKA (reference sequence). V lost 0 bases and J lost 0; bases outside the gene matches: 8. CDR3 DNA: TGCAGTGCTAGAGATCGGGGGACAGTAAATAGCAATCAGCCCCAGCATTTT. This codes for CSARDRGTVNSNQPQHF.

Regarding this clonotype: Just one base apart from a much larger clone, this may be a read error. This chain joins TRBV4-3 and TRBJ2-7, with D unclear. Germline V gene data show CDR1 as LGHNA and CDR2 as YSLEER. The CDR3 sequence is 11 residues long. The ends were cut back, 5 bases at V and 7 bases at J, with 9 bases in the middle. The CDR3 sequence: CASSKGREQYF. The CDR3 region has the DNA TGCGCCAGCAGCAAAGGAAGGGAGCAGTACTTC.

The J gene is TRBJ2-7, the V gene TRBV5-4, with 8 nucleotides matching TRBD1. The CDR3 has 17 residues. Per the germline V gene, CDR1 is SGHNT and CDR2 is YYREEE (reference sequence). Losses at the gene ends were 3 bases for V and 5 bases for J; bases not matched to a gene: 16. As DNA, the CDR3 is TGTGCCAGCAGCTCCCTTTTGGACAGGGTCCGTTCCGACGAGCAGTACTTC. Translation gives CASSSLLDRVRSDEQYF.

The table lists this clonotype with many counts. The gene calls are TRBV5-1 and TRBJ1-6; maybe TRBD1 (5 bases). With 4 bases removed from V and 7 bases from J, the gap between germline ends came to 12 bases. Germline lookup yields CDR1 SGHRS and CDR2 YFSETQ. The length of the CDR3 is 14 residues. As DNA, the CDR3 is TGCGCCAGCAGCCCTGACGGGGGGAATTCACCCCTCCACTTT. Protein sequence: CASSPDGGNSPLHF. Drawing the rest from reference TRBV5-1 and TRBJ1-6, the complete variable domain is KAGVTQTPRYLIKTRGQQVTLSCSPISGHRSVSWYQQTPGQGLQFLFEYFSETQRNKGNFPGRFSGRQFSNSRSEMNVSTLELGDSALYLCASSPDGGNSPLHFGNGTRLTVT.

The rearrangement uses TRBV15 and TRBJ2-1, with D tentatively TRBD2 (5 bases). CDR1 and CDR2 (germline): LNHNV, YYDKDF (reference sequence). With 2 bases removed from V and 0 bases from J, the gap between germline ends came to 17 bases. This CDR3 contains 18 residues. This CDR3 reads CATSRNPNRESSYNEQFF. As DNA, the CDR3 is TGTGCCACCAGCAGAAATCCCAATAGGGAGAGCTCCTACAATGAGCAGTTCTTC.

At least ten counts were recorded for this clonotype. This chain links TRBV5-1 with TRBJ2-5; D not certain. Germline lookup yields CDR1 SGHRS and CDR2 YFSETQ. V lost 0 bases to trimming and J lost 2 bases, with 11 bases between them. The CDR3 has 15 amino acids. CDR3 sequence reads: CASSLVGNGQETQYF. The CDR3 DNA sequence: TGCGCCAGCAGCTTGGTAGGAAACGGTCAAGAGACCCAGTACTTC.

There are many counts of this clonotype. The CDR3 DNA is TGTGCCAGCGGGGACAGGGCCGAGCAGTACTTC. This encodes CASGDRAEQYF. The genes are TRBV12-3 or TRBV12-4 and TRBJ2-7; 9 bases map to TRBD1. The CDR3 covers 11 residues. V lost 8 bases, J lost 6 bases, and 2 bases stayed unmatched.

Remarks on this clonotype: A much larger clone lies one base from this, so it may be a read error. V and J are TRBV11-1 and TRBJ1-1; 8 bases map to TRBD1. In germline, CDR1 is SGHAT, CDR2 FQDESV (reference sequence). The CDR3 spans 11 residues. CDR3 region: CANSFGQGAFF. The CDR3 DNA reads TGTGCCAACAGCTTTGGACAGGGAGCTTTCTTT.

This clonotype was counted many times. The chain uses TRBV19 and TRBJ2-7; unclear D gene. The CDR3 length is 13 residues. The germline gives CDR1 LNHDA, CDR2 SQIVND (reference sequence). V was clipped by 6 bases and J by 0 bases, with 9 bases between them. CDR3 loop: CASSQTSSYEQYF. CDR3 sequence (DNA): TGTGCCAGTAGCCAGACATCCTCCTACGAGCAGTACTTC.

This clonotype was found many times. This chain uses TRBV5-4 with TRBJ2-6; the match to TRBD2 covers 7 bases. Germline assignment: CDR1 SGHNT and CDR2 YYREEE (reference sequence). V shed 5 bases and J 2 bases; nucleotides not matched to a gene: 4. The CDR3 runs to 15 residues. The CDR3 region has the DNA TGTGCCAGCAGTACCCGGGGGGCTGGGGCCAACGTCCTGACTTTC. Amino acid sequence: CASSTRGAGANVLTF. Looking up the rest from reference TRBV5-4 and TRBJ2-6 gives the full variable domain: ETGVTQSPTHLIKTRGQQVTLRCSSQSGHNTVSWYQQALGQGPQFIFQYYREEENGRGNFPPRFSGLQFPNYSSELNVNALELDDSALYLCASSTRGAGANVLTFGAGSRLTVL.

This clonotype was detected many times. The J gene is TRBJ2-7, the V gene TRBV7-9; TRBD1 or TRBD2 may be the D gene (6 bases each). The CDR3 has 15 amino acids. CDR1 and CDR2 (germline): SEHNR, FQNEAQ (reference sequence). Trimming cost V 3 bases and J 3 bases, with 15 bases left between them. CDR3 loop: CASSLGGTIVYEQYF. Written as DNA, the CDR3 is TGTGCCAGCAGCTTGGGCGGGACAATAGTCTACGAGCAGTACTTC.

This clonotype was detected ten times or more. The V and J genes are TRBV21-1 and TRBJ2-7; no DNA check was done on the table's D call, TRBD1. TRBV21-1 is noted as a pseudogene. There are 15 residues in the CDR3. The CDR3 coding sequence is TGTGCCAGCAGCAAAGGGAAGGGGGGTTACTACGAGCAGTACTTC. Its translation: CASSKGKGGYYEQYF.

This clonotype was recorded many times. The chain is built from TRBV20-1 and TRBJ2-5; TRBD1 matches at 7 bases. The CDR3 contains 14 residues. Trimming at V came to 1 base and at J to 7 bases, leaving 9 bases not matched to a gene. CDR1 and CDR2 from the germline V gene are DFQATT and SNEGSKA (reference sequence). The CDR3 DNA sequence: TGCAGTGCTAGAGGAGCTAGCCCAGGGGGGACCCAGTACTTC. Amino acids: CSARGASPGGTQYF.

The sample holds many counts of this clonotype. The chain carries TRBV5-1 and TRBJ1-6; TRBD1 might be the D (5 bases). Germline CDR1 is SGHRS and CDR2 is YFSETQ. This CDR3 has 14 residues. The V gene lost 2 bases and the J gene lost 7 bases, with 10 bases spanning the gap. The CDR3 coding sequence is TGCGCCAGCAGCTTCCAGGGACGAAATTCACCCCTCCACTTT. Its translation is CASSFQGRNSPLHF.

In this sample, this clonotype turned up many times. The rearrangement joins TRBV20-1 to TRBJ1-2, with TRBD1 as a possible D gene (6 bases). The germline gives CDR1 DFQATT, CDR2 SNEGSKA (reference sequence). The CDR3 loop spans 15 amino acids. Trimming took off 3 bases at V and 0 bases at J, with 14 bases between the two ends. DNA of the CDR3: TGCAGTGCTAGGGGGGCCTGGACAGCTAACTATGGCTACACCTTC. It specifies CSARGAWTANYGYTF.

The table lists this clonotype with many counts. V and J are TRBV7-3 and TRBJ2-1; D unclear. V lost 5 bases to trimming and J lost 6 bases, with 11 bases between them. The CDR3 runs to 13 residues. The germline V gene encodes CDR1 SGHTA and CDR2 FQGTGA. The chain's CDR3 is CASSPDGFNEQFF. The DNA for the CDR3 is TGTGCCAGCAGCCCTGACGGATTCAATGAGCAGTTCTTC.

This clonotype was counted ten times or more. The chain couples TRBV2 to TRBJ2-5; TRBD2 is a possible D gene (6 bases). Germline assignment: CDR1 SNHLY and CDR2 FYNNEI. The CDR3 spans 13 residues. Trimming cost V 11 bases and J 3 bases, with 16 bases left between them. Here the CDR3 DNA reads TGTGCCGCCCTAGGGGACTCTGAAGAGACCCAGTACTTC. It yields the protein CAALGDSEETQYF.

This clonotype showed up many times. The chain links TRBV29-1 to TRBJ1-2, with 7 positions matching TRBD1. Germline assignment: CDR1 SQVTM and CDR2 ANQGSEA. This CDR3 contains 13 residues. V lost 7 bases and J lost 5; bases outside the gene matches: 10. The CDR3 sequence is CSAWGQQKYGYTF. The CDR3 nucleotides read TGCAGCGCCTGGGGACAGCAGAAGTATGGCTACACCTTC.

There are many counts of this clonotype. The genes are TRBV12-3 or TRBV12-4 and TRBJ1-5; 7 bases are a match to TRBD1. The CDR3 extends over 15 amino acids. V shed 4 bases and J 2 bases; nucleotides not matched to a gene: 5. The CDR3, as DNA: TGTGCCAGCAGTTCGGACAGGTCGGGCAATCAGCCCCAGCATTTT. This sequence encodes CASSSDRSGNQPQHF.

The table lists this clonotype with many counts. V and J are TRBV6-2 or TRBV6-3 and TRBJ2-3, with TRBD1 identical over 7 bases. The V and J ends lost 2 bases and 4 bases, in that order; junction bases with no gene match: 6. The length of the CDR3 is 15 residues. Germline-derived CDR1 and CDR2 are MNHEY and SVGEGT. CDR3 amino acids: CASSYRTGRPDTQYF. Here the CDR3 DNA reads TGTGCCAGCAGTTACCGGACAGGAAGGCCAGATACGCAGTATTTT.

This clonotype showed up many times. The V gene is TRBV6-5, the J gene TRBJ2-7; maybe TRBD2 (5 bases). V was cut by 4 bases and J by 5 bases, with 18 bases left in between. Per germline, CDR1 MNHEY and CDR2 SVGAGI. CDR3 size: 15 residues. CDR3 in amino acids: CASSWGRGRKNEQYF. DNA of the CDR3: TGTGCCAGCAGTTGGGGTCGAGGGAGAAAGAACGAGCAGTACTTC.

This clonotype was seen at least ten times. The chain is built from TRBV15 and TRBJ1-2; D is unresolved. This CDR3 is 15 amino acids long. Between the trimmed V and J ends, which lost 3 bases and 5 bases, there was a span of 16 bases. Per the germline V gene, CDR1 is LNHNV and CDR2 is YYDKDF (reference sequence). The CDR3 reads CATSSDILDLYGYTF. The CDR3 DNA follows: TGTGCCACCAGCAGCGACATCTTAGACTTATATGGCTACACCTTC.